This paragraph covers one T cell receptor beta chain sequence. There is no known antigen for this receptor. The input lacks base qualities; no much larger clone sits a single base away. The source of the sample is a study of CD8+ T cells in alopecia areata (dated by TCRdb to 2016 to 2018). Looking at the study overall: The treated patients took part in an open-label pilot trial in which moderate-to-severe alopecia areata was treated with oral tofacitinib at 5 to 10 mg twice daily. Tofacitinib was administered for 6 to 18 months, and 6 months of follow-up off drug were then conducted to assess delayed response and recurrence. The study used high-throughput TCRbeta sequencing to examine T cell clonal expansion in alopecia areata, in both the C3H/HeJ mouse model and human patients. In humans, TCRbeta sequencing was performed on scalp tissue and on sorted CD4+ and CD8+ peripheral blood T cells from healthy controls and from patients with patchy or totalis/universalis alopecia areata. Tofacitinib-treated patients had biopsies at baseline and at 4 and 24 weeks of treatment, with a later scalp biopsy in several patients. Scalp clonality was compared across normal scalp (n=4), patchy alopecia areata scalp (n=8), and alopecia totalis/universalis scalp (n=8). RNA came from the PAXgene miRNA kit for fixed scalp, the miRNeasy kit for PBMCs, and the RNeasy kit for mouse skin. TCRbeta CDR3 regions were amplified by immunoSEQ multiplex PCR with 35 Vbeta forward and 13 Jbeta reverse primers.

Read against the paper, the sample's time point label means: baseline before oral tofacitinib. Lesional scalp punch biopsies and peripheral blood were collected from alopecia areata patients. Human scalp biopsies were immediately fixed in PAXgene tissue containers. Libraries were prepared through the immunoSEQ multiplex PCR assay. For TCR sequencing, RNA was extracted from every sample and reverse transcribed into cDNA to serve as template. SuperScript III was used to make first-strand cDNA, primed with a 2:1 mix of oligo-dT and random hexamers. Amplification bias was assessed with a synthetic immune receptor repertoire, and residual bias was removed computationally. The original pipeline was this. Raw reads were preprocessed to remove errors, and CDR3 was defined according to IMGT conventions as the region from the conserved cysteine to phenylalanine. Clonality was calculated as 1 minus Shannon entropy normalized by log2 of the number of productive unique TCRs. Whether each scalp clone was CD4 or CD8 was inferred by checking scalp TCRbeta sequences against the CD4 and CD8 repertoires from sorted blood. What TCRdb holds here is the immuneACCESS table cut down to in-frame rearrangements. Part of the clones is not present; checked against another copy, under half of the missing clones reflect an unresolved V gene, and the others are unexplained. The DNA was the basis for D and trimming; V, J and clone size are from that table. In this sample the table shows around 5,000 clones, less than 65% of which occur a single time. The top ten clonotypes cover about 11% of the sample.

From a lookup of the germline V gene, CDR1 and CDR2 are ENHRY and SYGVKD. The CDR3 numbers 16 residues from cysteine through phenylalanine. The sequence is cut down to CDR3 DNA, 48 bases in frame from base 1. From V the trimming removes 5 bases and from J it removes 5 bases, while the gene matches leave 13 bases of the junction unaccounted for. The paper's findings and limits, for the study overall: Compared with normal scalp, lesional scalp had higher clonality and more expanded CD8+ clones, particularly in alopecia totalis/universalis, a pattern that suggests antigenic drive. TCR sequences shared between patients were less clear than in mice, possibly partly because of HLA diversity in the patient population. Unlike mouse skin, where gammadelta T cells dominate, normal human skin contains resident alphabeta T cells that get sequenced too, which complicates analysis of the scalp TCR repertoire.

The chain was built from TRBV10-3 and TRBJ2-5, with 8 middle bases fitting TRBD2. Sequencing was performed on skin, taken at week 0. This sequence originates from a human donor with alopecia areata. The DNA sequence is TGTGCCATCAGTCCCGGGACTAGAGAGTCGCAGGAGACCCAGTACTTC. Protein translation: CAISPGTRESQETQYF.